The 7 T cell receptor beta chains below all came from one sample that was sequenced in a study of cytomegalovirus exposure and HLA in healthy donors. PCR used 60 Vbeta primers and 13 Jbeta primers. Sequencing used immunoSEQ multiplex PCR; TCRdb keeps in-frame clones, though not all of them. This repertoire includes approximately 47,000 clones. Material for sequencing was PBMCs. All receptors derive from a male donor in good health and CMV-seronegative.

The J gene is TRBJ2-7, the V gene TRBV9, with 7 bases aligning to TRBD1. Losses at the gene ends were 5 bases for V and 6 bases for J; bases not matched to a gene: 11. This CDR3 has 14 residues. Germline V gene sequence: CDR1 SGDLS, CDR2 YYNGEE. The CDR3 nucleotides read TGTGCCAGCAGAGGCCGTACGACAGGGCGCGAGCAGTACTTC. This gives the protein CASRGRTTGREQYF.

This chain joins TRBV4-1 and TRBJ1-2; the match to TRBD1 covers 9 bases. Germline V gene data show CDR1 as MGHRA and CDR2 as YSYEKL. The CDR3 extends over 13 amino acids. Trimming removed 5 bases from V and 4 bases from J; junction bases left unmatched: 2. CDR3 nucleotides: TGCGCCAGCAGCACAGGGGGCGCCTATGGCTACACCTTC. As protein: CASSTGGAYGYTF.

This chain links TRBV19 with TRBJ1-1; tentatively, D is TRBD1 (6 bases). The CDR3 is 14 residues long. With 6 bases removed from V and 4 bases from J, the gap between germline ends came to 15 bases. CDR1 is LNHDA, CDR2 SQIVND, per germline (reference sequence). CDR3 amino acids: CASSSQGFITEAFF. DNA for the CDR3: TGTGCCAGTAGCTCACAGGGCTTCATCACTGAAGCTTTCTTT.

The chain links TRBV7-2 to TRBJ2-7, with 12 bases aligning to TRBD1. This CDR3 region has 15 residues. The germline V gene has CDR1 SGHTA and CDR2 FQGNSA. The ends lost 5 bases at V and 3 bases at J; junction bases unmatched: 5. The CDR3 reads CASSRDRGPNYEQYF. The CDR3 DNA is TGTGCCAGCAGCAGGGACAGGGGGCCAAACTACGAGCAGTACTTC. The whole variable domain, remainder taken from reference TRBV7-2 and TRBJ2-7, is GAGVSQSPSNKVTEKGKDVELRCDPISGHTALYWYRQSLGQGLEFLIYFQGNSAPDKSGLPSDRFSAERTGGSVSTLTIQRTQQEDSAVYLCASSRDRGPNYEQYFGPGTRLTVT.

The chain is built from TRBV19 and TRBJ1-2; TRBD1 matches at 8 bases. With 5 bases clipped from V and 4 bases from J, the junction kept 6 bases outside the gene matches. CDR1 and CDR2 (germline): LNHDA, SQIVND (reference sequence). The CDR3 is 14 amino acids. The CDR3 nucleotides are TGTGCCAGTAGTGTCCAGGGGGCAGCCTATGGCTACACCTTC. Translation gives CASSVQGAAYGYTF.

This rearrangement joins TRBV15 to TRBJ2-5; D gene ambiguous. TRBJ2-7 explains the end of the DNA better; the J call may be wrong. The CDR3 covers 14 residues. Germline V CDR1 and CDR2: LNHNV, YYDKDF (reference sequence). The CDR3 DNA follows: TGTGCCACCAGCAGAGGAGCAACAGACTACGAGCAGTACTTC. It codes for CATSRGATDYEQYF.

This chain connects TRBV30 to TRBJ2-5; 11 positions agree with TRBD2. In germline, CDR1 is GTSNPN, CDR2 SVGIG (reference sequence). Losses at the gene ends were 7 bases for V and 7 bases for J; bases not matched to a gene: 5. The length of the CDR3 is 12 residues. CDR3 residues: CAFTSGGGTQYF. For the CDR3, the DNA is TGTGCCTTTACTAGCGGGGGTGGGACCCAGTACTTC.